This entry features one T cell receptor beta chain sequence. This specimen belongs to a study of blood T cell repertoires in COVID-19. Whole-study context: Acute and convalescent COVID-19 samples came from the United States, Italy and Spain. Sample material is recorded as cDNA or gDNA derived from T cells, B-cell-depleted T cells, or PBMCs.

Recruitment covered 25 or so US areas and drew participants whose ages spanned about 18 to 90 years. Grouping used clinical history reported by participants in a survey and questionnaire. The method was immunoSEQ multiplex PCR; TCRdb's version includes in-frame clones alone and lacks a portion of them. The data contain over 130,000 clones, 84% of them singletons. Sequenced sample: PBMCs or T cells enriched from blood (not recorded which). This TCR came from a man between 45 and 60 years old in a cohort exposed to, infected with or recovered from COVID-19 (not recorded which).

This chain's CDR3 is CASRVAGLTYNEQFF. In DNA form, the CDR3 reads TGTGCCAGCAGAGTAGCGGGACTTACCTACAATGAGCAGTTCTTC. This chain joins TRBV2 and TRBJ2-1; 8 bases line up with TRBD2. The CDR3 sequence is 15 residues long. V trimming: 6 bases; J trimming: 2 bases; junction bases outside the gene matches: 6. The germline V gene encodes CDR1 SNHLY and CDR2 FYNNEI.